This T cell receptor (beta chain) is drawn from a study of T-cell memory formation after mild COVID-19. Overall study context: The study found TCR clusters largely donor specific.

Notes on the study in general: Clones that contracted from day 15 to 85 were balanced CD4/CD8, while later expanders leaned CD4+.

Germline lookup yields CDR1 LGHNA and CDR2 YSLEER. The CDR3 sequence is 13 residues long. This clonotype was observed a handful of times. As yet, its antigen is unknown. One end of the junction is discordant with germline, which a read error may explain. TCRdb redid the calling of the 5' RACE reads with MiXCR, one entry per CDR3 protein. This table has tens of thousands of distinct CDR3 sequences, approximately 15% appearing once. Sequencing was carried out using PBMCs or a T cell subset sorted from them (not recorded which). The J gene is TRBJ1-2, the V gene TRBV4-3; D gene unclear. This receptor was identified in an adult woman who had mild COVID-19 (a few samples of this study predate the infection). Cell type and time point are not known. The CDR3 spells CASSQDPDTDLHF. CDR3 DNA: TGCGCCAGCAGCCAAGATCCTGATACGGATTTGCACTTC.